What follows are 3 T cell receptor beta chains derived from one specimen sequenced in a study of control samples from healthy donors and cancer patients. Clones were sequenced by immunoSEQ multiplex PCR, and TCRdb holds only the in-frame ones, with some missing. This sample has around 96,000 clones, with approximately 93% found just once. Sequences were obtained from blood. Receptors originate from a man younger than 30 in good health.

This sequence joins TRBV2 and TRBJ1-1; weak D call: TRBD1 (6 bases). Germline V gene sequence: CDR1 SNHLY, CDR2 FYNNEI. The CDR3 has 11 residues. The CDR3, as DNA: TGTGCAGACTCCCGGGGGCTAGGGGCTTTCTTT. Its translation: CADSRGLGAFF.

This clone appeared many times. At one boundary the junction diverges from the germline segment, which might be a read error. V is TRBV5-7 and J is TRBJ1-6, with 8 bases that match TRBD1. TRBV5-7 is assigned to the ORF class and has an uncertain function. There are 14 residues in the CDR3. The DNA of the CDR3 is TGTGCCAGCAGTTTGGGGACAGGAAATTCACCCCTCCACTTT. Translating it yields CASSLGTGNSPLHF.

V and J are TRBV18 and TRBJ2-5; D gene uncertain. This CDR3 comprises 16 residues. From germline, CDR1 is KGHSH and CDR2 LQKENI. The ends were cut back, 2 bases at V and 5 bases at J, with 18 bases in the middle. The chain's CDR3 is CASSPFGIRLPETQYF. In DNA form, the CDR3 reads TGTGCCAGCTCACCATTTGGGATTCGTCTGCCGGAGACCCAGTACTTC.